These 17 T cell receptor beta chains share one sample of origin, sequenced in a study of human T cells and chemical hapten exposure. Time point noted: patch test 1, 2 weeks after DPC sensitization. The treatment: therapeutic diphenylcyclopropenone sensitization with weekly scalp DPC. TCRdb called the RACE reads again in MiXCR, with one record for every CDR3 protein. In the table there are 75,000 to 95,000 distinct CDR3 sequences, over 9.5% of which are singletons. Sequencing was performed on whole blood, taken in connection with sensitization to the hapten diphenylcyclopropenone (DPC). These receptors were taken from an older woman with alopecia areata. Some clones in this sample may be carry-over from other donors' samples.

The chain joins TRBV4-1 to TRBJ1-2, with TRBD1 identical over 7 bases. The CDR3 contains 18 residues. V trimming: 0 bases; J trimming: 0 bases; junction bases outside the gene matches: 10. Germline CDR1 is MGHRA and CDR2 is YSYEKL. DNA for the CDR3: TGCGCCAGCAGCCAAGATCTATACAGGGGAAGAACTAACTATGGCTACACCTTC. Amino acid sequence: CASSQDLYRGRTNYGYTF.

This sequence joins TRBV9 and TRBJ2-2; possibly TRBD1 for D (6 bases). Germline V CDR1 and CDR2: SGDLS, YYNGEE. The CDR3 consists of 14 residues. Trimming cost V 3 bases and J 1 base, with 7 bases left between them. This CDR3 is CASSEDRNTGELFF. For the CDR3, the DNA is TGTGCCAGCAGCGAGGACAGGAACACCGGGGAGCTGTTTTTT.

The chain uses TRBV7-9 and TRBJ1-1; D is ambiguous. In germline, CDR1 is SEHNR, CDR2 FQNEAQ (reference sequence). V lost 0 bases to trimming and J lost 5 bases, with 4 bases between them. CDR3 length equals 12 residues. The CDR3 region has the DNA TGTGCCAGCAGCTTAGCGCAGACTGAAGCTTTCTTT. Translation gives CASSLAQTEAFF.

V and J are TRBV10-3 and TRBJ2-3; a weak D match, TRBD2 (6 bases). The CDR3 has 17 residues. The V end was cut by 2 bases, the J end by 0 bases, with 15 bases between. Germline lookup yields CDR1 ENHRY and CDR2 SYGVKD. CDR3 in amino acids: CAISEAAVGTSTDTQYF. The CDR3, as DNA: TGTGCCATCAGTGAGGCTGCCGTCGGGACTAGCACAGATACGCAGTATTTT.

In its sample, this clonotype was seen once. Just one base apart from a much larger clone, this may be a read error. The chain has TRBV18 and TRBJ1-6; D uncertain. This CDR3 has 15 amino acids. The germline gives CDR1 KGHSH, CDR2 LQKENI. The CDR3 spells CTSSPTGNSNSPLHF. The CDR3 DNA sequence: TGTACCAGCTCACCAACGGGAAATAGTAATTCACCCCTCCACTTT.

In this sample, this clonotype turned up many times. The chain has TRBV18 and TRBJ1-5; no reliable D call. Germline CDR1 is KGHSH and CDR2 is LQKENI. The V and J ends lost 0 bases and 10 bases respectively, with 10 bases between them. The CDR3 runs 13 residues. Here the CDR3 reads CASSPPEGKPQHF. CDR3 sequence (DNA): TGTGCCAGCTCACCACCGGAGGGAAAACCCCAGCATTTT. The whole variable domain, filled in from reference TRBV18 and TRBJ1-5, reads NAGVMQNPRHLVRRRGQEARLRCSPMKGHSHVYWYRQLPEEGLKFMVYLQKENIIDESGMPKERFSAEFPKEGPSILRIQQVVRGDSAAYFCASSPPEGKPQHFGDGTRLSIL.

This clonotype was observed a few times. This rearrangement joins TRBV9 to TRBJ1-2, with unresolved D. The CDR3 runs 15 residues. Trimming took off 3 bases at V and 4 bases at J, with 16 bases between the two ends. Germline V gene data show CDR1 as SGDLS and CDR2 as YYNGEE. CDR3 loop: CASSGRAQNSYGYTF. DNA for the CDR3: TGTGCCAGCAGCGGACGGGCCCAAAATTCCTATGGCTACACCTTC.

About this clonotype: One junction end disagrees with the germline gene, perhaps due to a read error. The CDR3 sequence is CASSPRSTDMQYF. In DNA form, the CDR3 reads TGTGCCAGCAGCCCGAGAAGCACAGATATGCAGTATTTT. The V gene is TRBV28, the J gene TRBJ2-3, with D uncertain. This CDR3 is built from 13 residues. Germline values: CDR1 MDHEN, CDR2 SYDVKM.

The chain uses TRBV5-4 and TRBJ2-7, with 12 bases fitting TRBD2. The CDR3 spans 15 residues. The V gene's germline CDR1 is SGHNT and CDR2 YYREEE (reference sequence). Losses at the gene ends were 3 bases for V and 2 bases for J; bases not matched to a gene: 3. The CDR3 sequence: CASSSPSGGAYEQYF. The DNA for the CDR3 is TGTGCCAGCAGCTCCCCTAGCGGGGGGGCCTACGAGCAGTACTTC.

This clonotype was counted a few times. This chain uses TRBV20-1 with TRBJ2-1, with 8 bases lining up with TRBD2. CDR1 DFQATT and CDR2 SNEGSKA come from the germline V gene (reference sequence). The CDR3 sequence is 17 residues long. The J segment lost 3 bases and the V segment lost 2 bases, leaving 12 bases of the junction unmatched. The CDR3: CSARHYSGDLLYNEQFF. In DNA form, the CDR3 reads TGCAGTGCTAGACATTATAGCGGGGACCTACTCTACAATGAGCAGTTCTTC.

This clonotype was picked up a small number of times. This sequence joins TRBV5-6 and TRBJ2-7; 7 nucleotides match TRBD1. The CDR3 length is 15 residues. V lost 0 bases and J lost 2; bases outside the gene matches: 5. The germline CDR1 and CDR2 sequences are SGHDT and YYEEEE. The CDR3, as DNA: TGTGCCAGCAGCTTGGACAGGGGCCATACCTACGAGCAGTACTTC. It encodes CASSLDRGHTYEQYF.

This clonotype was seen many times. This sequence joins TRBV12-3 or TRBV12-4 and TRBJ1-2; 7 nucleotides line up with TRBD1. The V segment lost 2 bases and the J segment 7 bases; nucleotides outside the gene matches: 10. This CDR3 has 15 amino acids. The DNA for the CDR3 is TGTGCCAGCAGTTTAACCGAGACAGGGCGGGGTGGCTACACCTTC. Amino acids: CASSLTETGRGGYTF.

This chain connects TRBV20-1 to TRBJ2-1; perhaps TRBD2 as D (6 bases). The CDR3 contains 14 residues. The V gene's germline CDR1 is DFQATT and CDR2 SNEGSKA (reference sequence). The V and J ends lost 6 bases and 6 bases respectively, with 18 bases between them. This chain's CDR3 is CSATRTGTGNEQFF. The DNA of the CDR3 is TGCAGTGCAACGAGAACGGGGACTGGCAATGAGCAGTTCTTC.

The V call is TRBV20-1, the J call TRBJ1-1, with D maybe TRBD1 (5 bases). Germline assignment: CDR1 DFQATT and CDR2 SNEGSKA (reference sequence). CDR3 length equals 15 residues. Trimming left V 0 bases short and J 1 base short, with 12 bases between. The DNA for the CDR3 is TGCAGTGCTAGAGAAGCGGGGCATACGAACACTGAAGCTTTCTTT. This sequence encodes CSAREAGHTNTEAFF.

This clonotype was observed at least ten times. The chain recombines TRBV29-1 with TRBJ1-1, with TRBD1 matching 7 bases. V lost 6 bases to trimming and J lost 1 base; unmatched junction nucleotides: 2. Germline CDR1 is SQVTM and CDR2 is ANQGSEA. This CDR3 is 12 amino acids long. The CDR3 region has the DNA TGCAGCGTGGGGACAGCGAACACTGAAGCTTTCTTT. This translates into CSVGTANTEAFF. The variable domain in full, completed from reference TRBV29-1 and TRBJ1-1, reads SAVISQKPSRDICQRGTSLTIQCQVDSQVTMMFWYRQQPGQSLTLIATANQGSEATYESGFVIDKFPISRPNLTFSTLTVSNMSPEDSSIYLCSVGTANTEAFFGQGTRLTVV.

This clonotype was seen only a few times. This rearrangement joins TRBV6-4 to TRBJ2-7; a weak D match, TRBD2 (5 bases). The CDR3 has 15 amino acids. With 0 bases removed from V and 3 bases from J, the gap between germline ends came to 12 bases. CDR1 is MRHNA and CDR2 is SNTAGT in the germline V gene. The CDR3 reads CASSDSMPEGYEQYF. CDR3 bases: TGTGCCAGCAGTGACTCGATGCCAGAGGGCTACGAGCAGTACTTC.

In this sample, this clonotype turned up a few times. The chain couples TRBV20-1 to TRBJ2-5; D is possibly TRBD2 (6 bases). The CDR3 consists of 13 residues. Trimming stripped 1 base from V and 9 bases from J, with 15 bases between. CDR1 and CDR2 from the germline V gene are DFQATT and SNEGSKA (reference sequence). The CDR3: CSARAWTTQAQYF. CDR3 nucleotides: TGCAGTGCTAGAGCCTGGACTACCCAGGCCCAGTACTTC.